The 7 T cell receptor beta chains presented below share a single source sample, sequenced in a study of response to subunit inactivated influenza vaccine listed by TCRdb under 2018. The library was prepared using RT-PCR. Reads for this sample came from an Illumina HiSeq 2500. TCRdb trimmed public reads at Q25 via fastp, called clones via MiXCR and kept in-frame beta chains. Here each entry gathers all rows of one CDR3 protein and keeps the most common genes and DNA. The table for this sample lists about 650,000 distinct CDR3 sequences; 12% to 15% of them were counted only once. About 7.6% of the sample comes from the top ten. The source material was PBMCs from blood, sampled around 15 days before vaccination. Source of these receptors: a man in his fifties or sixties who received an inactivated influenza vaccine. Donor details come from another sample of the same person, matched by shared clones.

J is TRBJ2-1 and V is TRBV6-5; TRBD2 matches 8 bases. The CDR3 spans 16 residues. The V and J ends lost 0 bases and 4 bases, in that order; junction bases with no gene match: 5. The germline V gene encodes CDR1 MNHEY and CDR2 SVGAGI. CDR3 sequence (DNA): TGTGCCAGCAGTTACTCGATGGCGGGGGGATACAATGAGCAGTTCTTC. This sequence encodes CASSYSMAGGYNEQFF.

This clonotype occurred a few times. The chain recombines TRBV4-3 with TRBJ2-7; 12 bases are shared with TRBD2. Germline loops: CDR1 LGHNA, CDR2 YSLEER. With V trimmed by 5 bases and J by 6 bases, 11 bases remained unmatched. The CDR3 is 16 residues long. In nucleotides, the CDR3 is TGCGCCAGCAGCTCCTCACTAGCGGGAGGAATGGGCGAGCAGTACTTC. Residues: CASSSSLAGGMGEQYF.

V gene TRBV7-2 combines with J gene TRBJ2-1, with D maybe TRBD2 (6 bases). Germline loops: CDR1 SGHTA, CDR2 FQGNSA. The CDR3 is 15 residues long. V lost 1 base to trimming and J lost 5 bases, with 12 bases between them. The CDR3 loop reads CASSLVEGKDNEQFF. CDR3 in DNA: TGTGCCAGCAGCTTAGTGGAGGGAAAGGACAATGAGCAGTTCTTC.

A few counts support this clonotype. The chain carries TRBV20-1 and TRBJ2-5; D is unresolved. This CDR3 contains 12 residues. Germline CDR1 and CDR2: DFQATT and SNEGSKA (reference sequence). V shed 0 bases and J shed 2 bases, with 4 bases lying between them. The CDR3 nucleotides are TGCAGTGCTAGAGAGGCGCAAGAGACCCAGTACTTC. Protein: CSAREAQETQYF.

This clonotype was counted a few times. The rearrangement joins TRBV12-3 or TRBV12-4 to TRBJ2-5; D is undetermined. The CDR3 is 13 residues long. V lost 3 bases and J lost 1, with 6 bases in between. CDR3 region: CASSFRFQETQYF. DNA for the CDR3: TGTGCCAGCAGTTTTAGGTTCCAAGAGACCCAGTACTTC.

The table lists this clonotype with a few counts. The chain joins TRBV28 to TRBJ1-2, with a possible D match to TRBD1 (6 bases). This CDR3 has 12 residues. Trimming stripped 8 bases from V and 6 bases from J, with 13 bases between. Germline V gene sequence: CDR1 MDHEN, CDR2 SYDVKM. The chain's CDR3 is CASRPNRDGYTF. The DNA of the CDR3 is TGTGCCAGCCGCCCTAACAGGGATGGCTACACCTTC.

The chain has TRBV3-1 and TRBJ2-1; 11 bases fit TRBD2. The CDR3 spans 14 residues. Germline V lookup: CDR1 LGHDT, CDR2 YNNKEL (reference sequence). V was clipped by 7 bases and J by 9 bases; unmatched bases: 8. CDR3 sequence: CASTLSGGAGEQFF. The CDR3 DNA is TGTGCCAGCACCCTTAGCGGGGGGGCAGGTGAGCAGTTCTTC.